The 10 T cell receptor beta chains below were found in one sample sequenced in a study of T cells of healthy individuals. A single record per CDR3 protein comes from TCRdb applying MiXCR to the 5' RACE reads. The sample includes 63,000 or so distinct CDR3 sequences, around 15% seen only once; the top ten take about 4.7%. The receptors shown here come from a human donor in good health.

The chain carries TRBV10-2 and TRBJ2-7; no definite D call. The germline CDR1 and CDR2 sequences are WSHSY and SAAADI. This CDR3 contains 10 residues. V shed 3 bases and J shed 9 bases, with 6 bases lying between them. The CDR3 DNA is TGCGCCAGCAGTGACAGAAGGCAGTACTTC. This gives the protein CASSDRRQYF.

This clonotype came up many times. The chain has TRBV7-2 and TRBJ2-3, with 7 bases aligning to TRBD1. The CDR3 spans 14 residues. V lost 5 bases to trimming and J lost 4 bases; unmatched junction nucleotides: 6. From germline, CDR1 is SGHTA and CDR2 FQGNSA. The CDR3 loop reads CASSRQGSPDTQYF. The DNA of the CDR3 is TGTGCCAGCAGCCGACAGGGCTCTCCAGATACGCAGTATTTT.

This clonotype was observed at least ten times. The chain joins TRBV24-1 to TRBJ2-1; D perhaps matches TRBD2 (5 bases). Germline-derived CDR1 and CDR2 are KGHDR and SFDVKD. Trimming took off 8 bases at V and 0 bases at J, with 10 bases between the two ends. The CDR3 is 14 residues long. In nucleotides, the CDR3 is TGTGCCACCAACTCCGGGAACTCCTACAATGAGCAGTTCTTC. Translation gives CATNSGNSYNEQFF.

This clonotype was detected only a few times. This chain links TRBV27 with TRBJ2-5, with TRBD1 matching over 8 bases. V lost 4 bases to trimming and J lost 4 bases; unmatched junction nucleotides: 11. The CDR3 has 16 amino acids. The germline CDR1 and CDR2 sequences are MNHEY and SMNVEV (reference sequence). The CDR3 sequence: CASSSGQGGGGETQYF. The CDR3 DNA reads TGTGCCAGCAGTTCAGGACAGGGAGGCGGAGGAGAGACCCAGTACTTC.

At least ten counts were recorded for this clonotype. CDR3 coding DNA: TGCAGCAACTCTGGAAACACCATATATTTT. Translation gives CSNSGNTIYF. The chain has TRBV29-1 and TRBJ1-3; unclear D gene. The CDR3 totals 10 residues. V gave up 8 bases and J gave up 0 bases, with 2 bases separating them. CDR1 and CDR2 from the germline V gene are SQVTM and ANQGSEA.

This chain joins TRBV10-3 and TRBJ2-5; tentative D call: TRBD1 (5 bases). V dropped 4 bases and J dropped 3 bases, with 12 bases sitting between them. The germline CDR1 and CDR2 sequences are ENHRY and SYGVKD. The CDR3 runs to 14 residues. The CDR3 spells CAISATQDKETQYF. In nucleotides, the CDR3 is TGTGCCATCAGTGCAACACAGGATAAAGAGACCCAGTACTTC.

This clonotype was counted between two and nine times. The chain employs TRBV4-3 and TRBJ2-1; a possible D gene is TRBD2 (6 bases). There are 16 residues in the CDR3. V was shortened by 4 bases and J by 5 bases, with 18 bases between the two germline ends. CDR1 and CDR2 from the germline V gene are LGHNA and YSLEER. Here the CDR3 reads CASSRTSGTGDNEQFF. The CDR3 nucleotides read TGCGCCAGCAGCCGTACTTCCGGGACGGGAGACAATGAGCAGTTCTTC.

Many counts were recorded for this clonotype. This chain's CDR3 is CASSPFFSSEAFF. The CDR3 DNA is TGTGCCAGCAGCCCGTTCTTTTCTTCTGAAGCTTTCTTT. The chain uses TRBV5-5 and TRBJ1-1; D is undetermined. Germline V lookup: CDR1 SGHKS, CDR2 YYEKEE (reference sequence). The CDR3 sequence is 13 residues long. Trimming took 4 bases from V and 6 from J, leaving 13 bases between them.

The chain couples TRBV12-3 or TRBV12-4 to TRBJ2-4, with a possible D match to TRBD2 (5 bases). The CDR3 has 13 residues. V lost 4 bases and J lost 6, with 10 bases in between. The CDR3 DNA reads TGTGCCAGCAGTTGGGCCGCGGGAAACATTCAGTACTTC. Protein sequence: CASSWAAGNIQYF.

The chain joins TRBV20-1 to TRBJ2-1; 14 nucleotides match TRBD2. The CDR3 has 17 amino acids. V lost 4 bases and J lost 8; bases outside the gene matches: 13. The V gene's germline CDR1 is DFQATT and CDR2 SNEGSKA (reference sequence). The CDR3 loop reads CSANRGLAGAYRDEQFF. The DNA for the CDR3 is TGCAGTGCTAATCGGGGACTAGCGGGGGCCTATCGGGATGAGCAGTTCTTC.